Presented here are 9 T cell receptor beta chains from one specimen sequenced in a study of beta chain features in type 1 diabetes. The isolated RNA, all of it, was reverse transcribed, so expressed TCRB transcripts were what got sequenced. The data were produced by immunoSEQ multiplex PCR, yet TCRdb's version contains in-frame clones alone and is incomplete. The sample gives roughly 290,000 clones, roughly 8% of which show up once; over 0.8% is in the top ten. The sequenced sample consisted of central memory CD4+ T cells from blood. These receptors were collected from a woman aged 18-29 years in good health.

This clone was counted between two and nine times. This chain joins TRBV7-9 and TRBJ1-1; D call uncertain. The CDR3 sequence is 14 residues long. V was cut by 1 base and J by 2 bases, with 8 bases left in between. Germline V gene lookup returns CDR1 SEHNR and CDR2 FQNEAQ (reference sequence). The CDR3 nucleotides are TGTGCCAGCAGCTTAGGTACGGGCAACACTGAAGCTTTCTTT. This codes for CASSLGTGNTEAFF.

This sequence joins TRBV6-5 and TRBJ2-1, with D possibly being TRBD1 (6 bases). Germline V gene data show CDR1 as MNHEY and CDR2 as SVGAGI. The CDR3 has 16 amino acids. V was pared by 0 bases and J by 5 bases, with 14 bases between. CDR3 residues: CASSYSAQGTHNEQFF. The CDR3 bases are TGTGCCAGCAGTTACTCGGCACAGGGTACCCACAATGAGCAGTTCTTC.

About this clone: In the same sample, other DNA sequences code for this CDR3. V usage is TRBV5-1 and J usage is TRBJ2-5; D uncertain. This CDR3 spans 13 amino acids. V was cut by 0 bases and J by 4 bases, with 7 bases left in between. Looked up from germline, CDR1 is SGHRS and CDR2 is YFSETQ. CDR3 sequence (DNA): TGCGCCAGCAGCTTGGTACCAGGAGAGACCCAGTACTTC. Translation: CASSLVPGETQYF.

This clone was detected only a few times. The chain joins TRBV27 to TRBJ1-1, with D perhaps TRBD1 (5 bases). The V end was cut by 2 bases, the J end by 11 bases, with 21 bases between. Looked up from germline, CDR1 is MNHEY and CDR2 is SMNVEV (reference sequence). The length of the CDR3 is 15 residues. The CDR3 loop is CASSLQPSGTPVAFF. In DNA, the CDR3 is TGTGCCAGCAGTTTACAACCCTCAGGGACTCCAGTGGCTTTCTTT.

This clone was observed a few times. V is TRBV10-3 and J is TRBJ2-5, with D unclear. Per germline, CDR1 ENHRY and CDR2 SYGVKD. The CDR3 has 12 residues. Trimming took off 0 bases at V and 5 bases at J, with 4 bases between the two ends. DNA for the CDR3: TGTGCCATCAGTGAGTCGTCTGAGACCCAGTACTTC. Protein sequence: CAISESSETQYF.

The chain is built from TRBV9 and TRBJ2-2; D is unresolved. In germline, CDR1 is SGDLS, CDR2 YYNGEE. Between the trimmed V and J ends, which lost 2 bases and 1 base, there was a span of 6 bases. The CDR3 totals 14 residues. Written as DNA, the CDR3 is TGTGCCAGCAGCGTCTCCCAGAACACCGGGGAGCTGTTTTTT. Residues: CASSVSQNTGELFF.

The chain joins TRBV30 to TRBJ1-4; TRBD1 aligns across 10 bases. Germline values: CDR1 GTSNPN, CDR2 SVGIG (reference sequence). This CDR3 is built from 17 residues. Trimming removed 0 bases from V and 2 bases from J; junction bases left unmatched: 6. The CDR3 sequence is CAWSVTGQGVTNEKLFF. The CDR3 nucleotides are TGTGCCTGGAGTGTAACAGGACAGGGGGTCACTAATGAAAAACTGTTTTTT.

The table lists this clone with a few counts. V is TRBV5-6 and J is TRBJ2-7; 9 bases are shared with TRBD2. The V gene end was trimmed by 1 base and the J gene end by 2 bases; junction bases not matched to a gene: 13. Looked up from germline, CDR1 is SGHDT and CDR2 is YYEEEE. The CDR3 sequence is 18 residues long. The CDR3, as DNA: TGTGCCAGCAGCTTGCGCCCAGCGGGGGGAAGGGTGACCTACGAGCAGTACGTC. It codes for CASSLRPAGGRVTYEQYV.

This clone turned up a few times. The chain carries TRBV4-3 and TRBJ2-3, with TRBD2 as a possible D gene (6 bases). Trimming took off 6 bases at V and 4 bases at J, with 17 bases between the two ends. Germline V gene lookup returns CDR1 LGHNA and CDR2 YSLEER. There are 15 residues in the CDR3. The CDR3 nucleotides are TGCGCCAGCAGGTCAGCGGGTGAGACCTCAGATACGCAGTATTTT. It codes for CASRSAGETSDTQYF.